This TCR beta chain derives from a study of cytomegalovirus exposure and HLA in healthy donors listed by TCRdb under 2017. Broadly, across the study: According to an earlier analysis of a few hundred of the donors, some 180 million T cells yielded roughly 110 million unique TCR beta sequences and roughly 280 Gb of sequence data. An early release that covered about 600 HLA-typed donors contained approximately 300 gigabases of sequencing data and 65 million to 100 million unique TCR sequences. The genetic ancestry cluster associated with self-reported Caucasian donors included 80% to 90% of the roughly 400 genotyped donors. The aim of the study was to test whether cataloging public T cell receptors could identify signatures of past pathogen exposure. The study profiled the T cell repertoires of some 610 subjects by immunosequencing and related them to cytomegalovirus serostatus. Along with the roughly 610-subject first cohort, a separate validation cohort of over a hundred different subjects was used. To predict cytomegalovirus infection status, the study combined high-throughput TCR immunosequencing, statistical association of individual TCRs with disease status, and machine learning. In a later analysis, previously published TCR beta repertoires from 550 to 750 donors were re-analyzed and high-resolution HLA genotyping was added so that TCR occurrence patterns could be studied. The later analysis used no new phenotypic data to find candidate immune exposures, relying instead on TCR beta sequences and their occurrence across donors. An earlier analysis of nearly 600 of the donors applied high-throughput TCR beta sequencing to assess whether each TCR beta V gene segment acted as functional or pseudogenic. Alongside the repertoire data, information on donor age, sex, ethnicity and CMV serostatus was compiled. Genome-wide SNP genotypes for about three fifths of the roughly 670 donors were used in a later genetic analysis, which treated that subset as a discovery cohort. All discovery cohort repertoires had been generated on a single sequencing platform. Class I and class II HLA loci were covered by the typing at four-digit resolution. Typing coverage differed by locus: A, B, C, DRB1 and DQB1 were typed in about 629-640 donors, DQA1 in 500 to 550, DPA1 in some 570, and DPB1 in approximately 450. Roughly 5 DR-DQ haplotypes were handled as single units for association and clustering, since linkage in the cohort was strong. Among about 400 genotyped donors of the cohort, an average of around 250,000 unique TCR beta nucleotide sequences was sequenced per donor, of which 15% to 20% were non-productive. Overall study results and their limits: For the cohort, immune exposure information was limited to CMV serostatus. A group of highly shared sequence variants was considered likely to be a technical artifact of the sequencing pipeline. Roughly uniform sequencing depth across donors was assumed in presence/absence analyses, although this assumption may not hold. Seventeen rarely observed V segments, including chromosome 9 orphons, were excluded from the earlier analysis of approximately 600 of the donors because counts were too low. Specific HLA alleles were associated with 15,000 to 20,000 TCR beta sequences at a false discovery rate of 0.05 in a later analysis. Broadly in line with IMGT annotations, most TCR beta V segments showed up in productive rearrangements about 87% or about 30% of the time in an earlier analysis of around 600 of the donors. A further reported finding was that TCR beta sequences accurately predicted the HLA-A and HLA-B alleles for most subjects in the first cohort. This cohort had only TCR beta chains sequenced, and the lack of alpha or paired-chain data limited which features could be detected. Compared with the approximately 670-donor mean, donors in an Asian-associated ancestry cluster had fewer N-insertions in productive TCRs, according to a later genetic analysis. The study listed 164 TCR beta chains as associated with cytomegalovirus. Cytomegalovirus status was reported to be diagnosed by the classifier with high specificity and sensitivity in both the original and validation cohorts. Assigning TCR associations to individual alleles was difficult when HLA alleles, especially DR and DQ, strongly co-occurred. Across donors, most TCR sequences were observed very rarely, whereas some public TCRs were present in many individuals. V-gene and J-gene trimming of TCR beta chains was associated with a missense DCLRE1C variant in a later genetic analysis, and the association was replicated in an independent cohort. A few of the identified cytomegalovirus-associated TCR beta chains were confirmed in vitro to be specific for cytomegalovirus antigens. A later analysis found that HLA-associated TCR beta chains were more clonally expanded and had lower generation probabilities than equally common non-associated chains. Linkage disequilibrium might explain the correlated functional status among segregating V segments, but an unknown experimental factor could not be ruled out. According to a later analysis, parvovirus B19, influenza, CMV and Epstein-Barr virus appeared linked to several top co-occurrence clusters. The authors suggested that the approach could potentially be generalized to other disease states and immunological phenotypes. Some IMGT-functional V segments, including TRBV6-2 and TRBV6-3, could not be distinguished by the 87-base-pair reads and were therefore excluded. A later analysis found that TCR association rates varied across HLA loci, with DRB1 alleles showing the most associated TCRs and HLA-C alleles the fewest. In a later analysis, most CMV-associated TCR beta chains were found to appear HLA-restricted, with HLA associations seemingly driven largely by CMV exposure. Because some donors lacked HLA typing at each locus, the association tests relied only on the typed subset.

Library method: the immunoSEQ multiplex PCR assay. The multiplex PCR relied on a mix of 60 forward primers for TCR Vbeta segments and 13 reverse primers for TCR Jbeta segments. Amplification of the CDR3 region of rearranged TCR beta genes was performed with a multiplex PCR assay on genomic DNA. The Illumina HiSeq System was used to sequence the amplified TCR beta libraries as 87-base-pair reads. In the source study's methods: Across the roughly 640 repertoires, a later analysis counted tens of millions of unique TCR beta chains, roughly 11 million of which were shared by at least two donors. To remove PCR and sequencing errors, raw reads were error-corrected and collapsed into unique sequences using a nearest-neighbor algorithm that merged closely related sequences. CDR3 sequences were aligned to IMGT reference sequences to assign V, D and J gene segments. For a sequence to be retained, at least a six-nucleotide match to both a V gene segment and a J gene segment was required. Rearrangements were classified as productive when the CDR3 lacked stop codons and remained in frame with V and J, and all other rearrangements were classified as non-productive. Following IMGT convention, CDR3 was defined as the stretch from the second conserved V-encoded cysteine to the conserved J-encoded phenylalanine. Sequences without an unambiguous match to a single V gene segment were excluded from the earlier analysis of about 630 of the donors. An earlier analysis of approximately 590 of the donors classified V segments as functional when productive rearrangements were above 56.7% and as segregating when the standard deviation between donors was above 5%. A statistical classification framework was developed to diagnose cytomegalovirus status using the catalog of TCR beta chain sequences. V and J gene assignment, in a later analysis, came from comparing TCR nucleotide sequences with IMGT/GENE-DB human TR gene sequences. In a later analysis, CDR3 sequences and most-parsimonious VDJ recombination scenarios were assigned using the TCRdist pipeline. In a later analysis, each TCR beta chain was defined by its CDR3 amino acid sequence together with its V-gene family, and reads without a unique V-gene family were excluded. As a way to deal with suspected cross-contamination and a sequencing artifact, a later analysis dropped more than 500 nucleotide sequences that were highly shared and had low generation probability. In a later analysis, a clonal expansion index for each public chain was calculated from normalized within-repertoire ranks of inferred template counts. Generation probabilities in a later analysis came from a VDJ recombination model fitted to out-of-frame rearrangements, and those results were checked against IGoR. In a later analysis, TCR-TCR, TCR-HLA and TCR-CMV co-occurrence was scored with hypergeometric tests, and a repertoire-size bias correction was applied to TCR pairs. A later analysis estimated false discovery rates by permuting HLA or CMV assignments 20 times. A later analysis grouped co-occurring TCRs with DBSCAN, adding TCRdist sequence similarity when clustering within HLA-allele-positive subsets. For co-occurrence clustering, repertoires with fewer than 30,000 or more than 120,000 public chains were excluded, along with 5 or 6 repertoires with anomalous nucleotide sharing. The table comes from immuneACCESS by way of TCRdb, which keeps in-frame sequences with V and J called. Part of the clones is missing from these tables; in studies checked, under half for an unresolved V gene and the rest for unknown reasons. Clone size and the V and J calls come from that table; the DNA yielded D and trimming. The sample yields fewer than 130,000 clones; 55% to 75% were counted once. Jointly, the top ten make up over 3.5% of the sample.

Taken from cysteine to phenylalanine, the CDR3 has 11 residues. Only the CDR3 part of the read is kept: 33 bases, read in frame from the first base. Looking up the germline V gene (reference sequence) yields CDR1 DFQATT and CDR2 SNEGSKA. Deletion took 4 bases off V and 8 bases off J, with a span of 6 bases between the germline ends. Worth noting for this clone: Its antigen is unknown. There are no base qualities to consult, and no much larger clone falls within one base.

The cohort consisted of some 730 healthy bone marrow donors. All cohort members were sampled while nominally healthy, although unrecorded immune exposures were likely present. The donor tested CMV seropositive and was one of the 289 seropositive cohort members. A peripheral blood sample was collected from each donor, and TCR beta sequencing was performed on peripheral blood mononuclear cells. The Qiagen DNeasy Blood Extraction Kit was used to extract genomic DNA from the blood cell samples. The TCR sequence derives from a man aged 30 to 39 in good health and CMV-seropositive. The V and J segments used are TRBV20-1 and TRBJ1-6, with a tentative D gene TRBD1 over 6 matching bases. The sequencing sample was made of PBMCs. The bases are TGCAGTGCTAACAGGGATTCACCCCTCCACTTT. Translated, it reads CSANRDSPLHF.